The sequence of this T cell receptor beta chain was determined in a study of molecular identifiers for immune sequencing clone quantification listed by TCRdb under 2018. Regarding the research as a whole: For a replicate experiment, RNA from roughly 21,000 or 96,000 naive CD8 T cells was divided into five aliquots, and four of the five aliquots were sequenced. This methods study used CD8 T cells to benchmark TCR RNA copy counting and molecular-identifier clustering-based TCR repertoire sequencing (MIDCIRS). The investigation overall reported the following: Modeling indicated around 2.7 TCR RNA copies recovered per cell, compared with 7.5 to 10 by digital PCR, which implies a capture efficiency of around 30%. In CMV-specific effector cells, over 99% of molecules were held by clones above 20 RNA copies, whereas under 1% of molecules were held by such clones in naive cells. Highly expanded clone sizes could be underestimated because identical TCR molecules may share a barcode. The naive libraries included spiked-in Jurkat TCR RNA (about 9 copies' worth), and this Jurkat TCR RNA is not part of the donor repertoire. Spiked-in Jurkat TCR RNA equal to a single cell's worth was reported to be detectable even within 1,100,000 naive CD8 T cells. When barcode sub-clustering was left out, chimeric consensus sequences inflated TCR diversity, with chimeras reaching as high as 47%.

Counted from cysteine to phenylalanine, this CDR3 has 19 amino acids. Solely the CDR3 DNA is kept, with 57 bases framed from the first base. Via the germline V gene, CDR1 is MNHEY and CDR2 SVGEGT. V is reduced by 4 bases and J by 1 base, leaving a spacing of 20 bases between them. The sample holds many counts of this clonotype. Its antigen is still unknown. Per-base qualities were not stored, and no clone one base away is much larger. Libraries of naive CD8 T cells were built from anywhere between roughly 20,000 and 1,100,000 sorted cells, with 10%, 30% or 50% of the purified RNA used. On a BD FACSAria II, naive CD8 T cells were FACS-sorted as CD8+CD4-CCR7+CD45RA+ and collected into RLT Plus buffer. To test detection sensitivity, Jurkat RNA equal to around 11 TCR copies was added to samples of about 18,000-1,100,000 naive CD8 T cells. Enrichment of CD8 T cells was performed with RosetteSep CD8+ T Cell Enrichment Cocktail and Ficoll-Paque, after which ACK red cell lysis was carried out.

Library preparation was by PCR. TCRdb shows the sequencer as Illumina HiSeq 4000. Bulk TCR libraries were generated as previously described, with the TCR primers listed in Table S5 used. The Qiagen AllPrep DNA/RNA kit was used to purify total RNA. Before analysis, reads from multiple sequencing runs of one library were combined. Processing in the source paper ran as follows. Reads were retained only if an exact TCR constant sequence was present, and the retained reads were trimmed to 150 nt and grouped according to their 12-nt molecular barcodes. Within each barcode group, reads were sub-clustered at a 15% Levenshtein threshold, and quality-weighted consensus sequences were built per RNA molecule. Non-functional sequences were excluded, and lower-count sequences lying one edit away from another sequence were also excluded. Barcode sub-clusters with fewer than 20% of the maximum read count were removed, based on fitting two negative binomial distributions. The raw public data were reprocessed by TCRdb itself: fastp quality trimming at Q25, MiXCR clonotype calling, in-frame beta chains only. Records with the same CDR3 protein are collapsed into one entry carrying the most frequent genes and DNA. TCRdb, not the authors, supplied the V and J calls. A total of over 600,000 distinct CDR3 sequences appear in this sample, just under 20% of them only once. Jointly, the top ten make up 0.85% of the sample.

The rearrangement combines TRBV6-2 or TRBV6-3 with TRBJ2-6; the D segment cannot be called with confidence. The origin of this receptor is a human donor in good health. Some libraries in this study had Jurkat cell RNA spiked in. What was sequenced was naive CD8+ T cells from blood, with Jurkat cell RNA spiked in. This sample's cell subset or site label indicates: FACS-sorted CD8+CD4-CCR7+CD45RA+ naive T cells. The CDR3 reads CASSSRIGPDLSGANVLTF. The sequenced DNA is TGTGCCAGCAGTTCCCGTATCGGGCCCGATCTATCTGGGGCCAACGTCCTGACTTTC.